The rows below give T cell receptor beta chains drawn from one sample of a study of T cells in Graves' hyperthyroidism and ophthalmopathy. TCRdb recomputed calls from the multiplex PCR reads with MiXCR, one row per CDR3 protein. This table has around 760,000 distinct CDR3 sequences, about a third appearing once. Sample: blood. The receptors stem from a woman aged 40 to 49 with Graves' hyperthyroidism. The CDR3 runs from the conserved cysteine through the conserved F or W. Fields, in order: D gene, V gene, clone size, J gene, CDR3 protein, CDR3 DNA. D genes are given only for firm matches. Clone size is given for some rows only: seen once, a few or many times, or a class if the clone is expanded.

d_call: TRBD1
v_call: TRBV29-1
clone_size: many
j_call: TRBJ1-2
cdr3_aa: CSVAGTGGMDGYTF
cdr3_nt: TGCAGCGTCGCTGGGACAGGGGGCATGGATGGCTACACCTTC

d_call: .
v_call: TRBV10-3
clone_size: .
j_call: TRBJ2-1
cdr3_aa: CAISVFARANEQFF
cdr3_nt: TGTGCCATCAGTGTCTTTGCCAGGGCGAATGAGCAGTTCTTC

d_call: .
v_call: TRBV7-2
clone_size: .
j_call: TRBJ1-4
cdr3_aa: CASSGTDEGEKLFF
cdr3_nt: TGTGCCAGCAGCGGGACCGATGAAGGGGAAAAACTGTTTTTT

d_call: TRBD2
v_call: TRBV29-1
clone_size: .
j_call: TRBJ2-5
cdr3_aa: CSFRLAGKETQYF
cdr3_nt: TGCAGCTTTAGACTAGCGGGGAAAGAGACCCAGTACTTC

d_call: TRBD1
v_call: TRBV7-2
clone_size: once
j_call: TRBJ2-5
cdr3_aa: CASRGTEQETQYF
cdr3_nt: TGTGCCAGCAGGGGGACAGAGCAAGAGACCCAGTACTTC

d_call: TRBD1
v_call: TRBV20-1
clone_size: once
j_call: TRBJ2-7
cdr3_aa: CSASGTVKQYF
cdr3_nt: TGCAGTGCTAGTGGGACAGTCAAGCAGTACTTC

d_call: .
v_call: TRBV9
clone_size: .
j_call: TRBJ2-5
cdr3_aa: CASSPGPQVAQYF
cdr3_nt: TGTGCCAGCAGCCCCGGGCCCCAAGTGGCCCAGTACTTC

d_call: .
v_call: TRBV7-9
clone_size: .
j_call: TRBJ2-1
cdr3_aa: CASSPPSRGVVNEQFF
cdr3_nt: TGTGCCAGCAGCCCTCCGTCCCGCGGGGTGGTCAATGAGCAGTTCTTC

d_call: .
v_call: TRBV19
clone_size: .
j_call: TRBJ2-5
cdr3_aa: CARGALKEGGSLETQYF
cdr3_nt: TGTGCCAGGGGGGCACTCAAGGAGGGCGGGAGTTTAGAGACCCAGTACTTC

d_call: .
v_call: TRBV6-5
clone_size: many
j_call: TRBJ1-2
cdr3_aa: CASSFGDFYGYTF
cdr3_nt: TGTGCCAGCAGTTTTGGGGACTTCTATGGCTACACCTTC

d_call: .
v_call: TRBV12-3/TRBV12-4
clone_size: many
j_call: TRBJ2-5
cdr3_aa: CASSLHLIQETQYF
cdr3_nt: TGTGCCAGCAGTTTACACCTTATTCAAGAGACCCAGTACTTC

d_call: .
v_call: TRBV3-1
clone_size: .
j_call: TRBJ2-2
cdr3_aa: CASSVHRPPGELFF
cdr3_nt: TGTGCCAGCAGCGTCCATAGGCCTCCCGGGGAGCTGTTTTTT

d_call: TRBD1
v_call: TRBV29-1
clone_size: .
j_call: TRBJ1-2
cdr3_aa: CSVGTEDGYTF
cdr3_nt: TGCAGCGTGGGGACAGAAGATGGCTACACCTTC

d_call: TRBD1
v_call: TRBV12-3/TRBV12-4
clone_size: few
j_call: TRBJ1-4
cdr3_aa: CASSFRSQGAGNEKLFF
cdr3_nt: TGTGCCAGCAGTTTTCGAAGCCAGGGGGCGGGTAATGAAAAACTGTTTTTT

d_call: .
v_call: TRBV7-2
clone_size: .
j_call: TRBJ2-5
cdr3_aa: CASSWGGMDATQYF
cdr3_nt: TGTGCCAGCAGCTGGGGGGGCATGGACGCGACCCAGTACTTC

d_call: .
v_call: TRBV28
clone_size: .
j_call: TRBJ1-1
cdr3_aa: CASSLGTLGTTEAFF
cdr3_nt: TGTGCCAGCAGTTTAGGGACACTAGGGACCACTGAAGCTTTCTTT

d_call: TRBD1
v_call: TRBV25-1
clone_size: .
j_call: TRBJ2-7
cdr3_aa: CASSATMGRQGPSYEQYF
cdr3_nt: TGTGCCAGCAGTGCTACAATGGGAAGACAGGGCCCCTCCTACGAGCAGTACTTC

d_call: TRBD1
v_call: TRBV7-6
clone_size: many
j_call: TRBJ1-5
cdr3_aa: CASSSSQGSQPQHF
cdr3_nt: TGTGCCAGCAGTTCATCACAGGGGAGTCAGCCCCAGCATTTT

d_call: .
v_call: TRBV11-2
clone_size: few
j_call: TRBJ1-5
cdr3_aa: CASSFDMTNQPQHF
cdr3_nt: TGTGCCAGCAGCTTTGATATGACCAATCAGCCCCAGCATTTT

d_call: TRBD1
v_call: TRBV7-2
clone_size: many
j_call: TRBJ2-7
cdr3_aa: CASSLEQGAGWEQYF
cdr3_nt: TGTGCCAGCAGCTTAGAACAGGGGGCAGGATGGGAGCAGTACTTC

d_call: .
v_call: TRBV7-9
clone_size: many
j_call: TRBJ1-5
cdr3_aa: CASSESGYQPQHF
cdr3_nt: TGTGCCAGCAGTGAGTCCGGCTATCAGCCCCAGCATTTT

d_call: .
v_call: TRBV10-2
clone_size: many
j_call: TRBJ2-7
cdr3_aa: CASSESGLFHEQYF
cdr3_nt: TGCGCCAGCAGTGAGTCGGGCTTGTTCCACGAGCAGTACTTC

d_call: .
v_call: TRBV4-3
clone_size: .
j_call: TRBJ2-2
cdr3_aa: CASSQDHAGLTGELFF
cdr3_nt: TGCGCCAGCAGCCAAGATCACGCAGGGCTCACCGGGGAGCTGTTTTTT

d_call: TRBD2
v_call: TRBV11-2
clone_size: .
j_call: TRBJ2-1
cdr3_aa: CASSRLRIAGGQGNEQFF
cdr3_nt: TGTGCCAGCAGCCGCCTCCGTATAGCGGGGGGCCAAGGGAATGAGCAGTTCTTC

d_call: .
v_call: TRBV7-9
clone_size: few
j_call: TRBJ2-7
cdr3_aa: CASTIGQGLGDSEQYF
cdr3_nt: TGTGCCAGCACCATAGGGCAAGGTCTAGGAGACTCCGAGCAGTACTTC

d_call: .
v_call: TRBV7-9
clone_size: many
j_call: TRBJ1-5
cdr3_aa: CASSPTTWGQPQHF
cdr3_nt: TGTGCCAGCAGCCCCACCACATGGGGACAGCCCCAGCATTTT